The clone carrying this T cell receptor (beta chain) was counted between two and nine times. Antigen specificity is unknown. The sample originates from a study of T-cell memory formation after mild COVID-19. Turning to the study itself: TCR clusters were mostly confined to one donor each.

Study-wide results and caveats: Proof of SARS-CoV-2 specificity was absent for the second-wave clones that crested on day 37.

CDR3 size: 13 residues. Trimming shortened V by 1 base and J by 8 bases, and 9 bases separated the two germline ends. TCRdb redid the calling of the 5' RACE reads with MiXCR, one entry per CDR3 protein. The data contain about 620,000 distinct CDR3 sequences, approximately 19% of them singletons. The V and J genes are TRBV12-3 or TRBV12-4 and TRBJ1-3; tentative D call: TRBD1 (6 bases). The sequence came from an adult woman who had mild COVID-19 (a few samples of this study predate the infection). Cell type and time point are not known. The source material was PBMCs or a T cell subset sorted from them (not recorded which). The CDR3 sequence is CASSLGQGYTIYF. The CDR3 DNA reads TGTGCCAGCAGTTTAGGGCAGGGGTACACCATATATTTT.